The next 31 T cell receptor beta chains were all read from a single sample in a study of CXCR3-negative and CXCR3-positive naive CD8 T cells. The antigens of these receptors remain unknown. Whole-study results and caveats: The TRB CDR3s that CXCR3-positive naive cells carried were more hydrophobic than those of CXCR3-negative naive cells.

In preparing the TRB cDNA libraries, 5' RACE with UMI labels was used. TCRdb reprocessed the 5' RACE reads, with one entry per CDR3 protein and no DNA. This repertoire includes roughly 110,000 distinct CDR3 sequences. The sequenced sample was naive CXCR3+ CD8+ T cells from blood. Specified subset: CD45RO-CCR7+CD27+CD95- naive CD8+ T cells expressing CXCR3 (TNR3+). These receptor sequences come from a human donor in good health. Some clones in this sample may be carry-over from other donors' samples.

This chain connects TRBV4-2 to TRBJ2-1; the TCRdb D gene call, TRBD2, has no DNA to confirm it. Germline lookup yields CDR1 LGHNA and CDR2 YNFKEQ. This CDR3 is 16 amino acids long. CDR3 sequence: CASSPHVSSGNNEQFF.

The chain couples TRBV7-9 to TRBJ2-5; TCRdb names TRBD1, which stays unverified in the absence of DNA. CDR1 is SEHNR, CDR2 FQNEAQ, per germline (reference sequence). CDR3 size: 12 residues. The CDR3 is CASSNRGETQYF.

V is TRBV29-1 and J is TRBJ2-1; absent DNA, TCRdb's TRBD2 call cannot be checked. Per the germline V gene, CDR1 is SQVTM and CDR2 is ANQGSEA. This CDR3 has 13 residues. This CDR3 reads CSVEGLELAGSFF.

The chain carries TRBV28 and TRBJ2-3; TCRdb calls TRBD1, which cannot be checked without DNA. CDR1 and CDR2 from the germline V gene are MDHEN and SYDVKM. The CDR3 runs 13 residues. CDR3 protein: CASRTRPGDTQYF.

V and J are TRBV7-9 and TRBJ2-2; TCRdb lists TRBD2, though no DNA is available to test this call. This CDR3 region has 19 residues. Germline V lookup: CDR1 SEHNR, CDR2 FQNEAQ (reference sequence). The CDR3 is CASSPDGTRLAGATGELFF.

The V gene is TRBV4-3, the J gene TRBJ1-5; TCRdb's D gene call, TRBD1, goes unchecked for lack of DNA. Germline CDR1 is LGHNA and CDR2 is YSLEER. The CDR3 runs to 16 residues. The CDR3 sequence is CASSPKRQGKNQPQHF.

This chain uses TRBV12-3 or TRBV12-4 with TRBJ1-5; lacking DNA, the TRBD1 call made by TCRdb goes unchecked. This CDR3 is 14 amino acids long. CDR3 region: CASSPGGTNQPQHF.

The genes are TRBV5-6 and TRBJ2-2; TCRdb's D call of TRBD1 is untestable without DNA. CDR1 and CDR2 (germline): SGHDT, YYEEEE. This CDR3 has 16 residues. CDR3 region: CASTSLTGDITGELFF.

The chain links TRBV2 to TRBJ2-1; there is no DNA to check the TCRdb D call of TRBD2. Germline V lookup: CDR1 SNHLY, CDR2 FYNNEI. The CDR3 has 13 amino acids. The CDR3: CASSGALTYEQFF.

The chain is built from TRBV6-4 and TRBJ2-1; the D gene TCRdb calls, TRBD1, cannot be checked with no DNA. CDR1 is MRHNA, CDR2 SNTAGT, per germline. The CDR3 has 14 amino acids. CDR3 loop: CASSEGQGADEQFF.

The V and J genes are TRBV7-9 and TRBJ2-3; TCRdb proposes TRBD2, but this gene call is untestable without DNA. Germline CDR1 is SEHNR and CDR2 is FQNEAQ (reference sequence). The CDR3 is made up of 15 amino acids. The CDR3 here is CASSLTLFGADTQYF.

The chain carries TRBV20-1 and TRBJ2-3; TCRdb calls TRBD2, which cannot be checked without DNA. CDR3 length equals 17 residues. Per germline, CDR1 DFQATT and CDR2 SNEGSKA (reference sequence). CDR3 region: CSARDLGLAGEGDTQYF.

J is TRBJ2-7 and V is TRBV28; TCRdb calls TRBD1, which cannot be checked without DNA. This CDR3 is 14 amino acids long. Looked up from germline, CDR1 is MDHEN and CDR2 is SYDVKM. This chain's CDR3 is CASSLGQGSGEQYF.

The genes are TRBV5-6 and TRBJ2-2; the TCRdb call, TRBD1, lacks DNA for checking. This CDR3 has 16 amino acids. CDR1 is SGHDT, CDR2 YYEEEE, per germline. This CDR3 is CASSLWSGLNTGELFF.

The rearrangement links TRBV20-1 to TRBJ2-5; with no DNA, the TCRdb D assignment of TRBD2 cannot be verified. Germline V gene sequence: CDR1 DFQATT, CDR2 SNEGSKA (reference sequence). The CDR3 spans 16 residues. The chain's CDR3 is CSASWTSGRPSETQYF.

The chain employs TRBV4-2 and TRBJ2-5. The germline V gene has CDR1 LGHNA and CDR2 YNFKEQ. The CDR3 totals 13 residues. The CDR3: CASSQDTGETQYF.

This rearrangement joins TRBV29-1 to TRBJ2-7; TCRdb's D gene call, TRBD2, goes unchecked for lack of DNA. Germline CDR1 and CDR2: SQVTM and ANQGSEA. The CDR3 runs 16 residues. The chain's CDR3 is CSVEGPTSGSSYEQYF.

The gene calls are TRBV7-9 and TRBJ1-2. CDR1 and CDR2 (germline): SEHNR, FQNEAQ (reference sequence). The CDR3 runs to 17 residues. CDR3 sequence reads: CASTPRLAERRDDGYTF. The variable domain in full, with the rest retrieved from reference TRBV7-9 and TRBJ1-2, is DTGVSQNPRHKITKRGQNVTFRCDPISEHNRLYWYRQTLGQGPEFLTYFQNEAQLEKSRLLSDRFSAERPKGSFSTLEIQRTEQGDSAMYLCASTPRLAERRDDGYTFGSGTRLTVV.

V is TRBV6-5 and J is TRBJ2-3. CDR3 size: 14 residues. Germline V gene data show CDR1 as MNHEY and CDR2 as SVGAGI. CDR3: CASSLAGDTDTQYF.

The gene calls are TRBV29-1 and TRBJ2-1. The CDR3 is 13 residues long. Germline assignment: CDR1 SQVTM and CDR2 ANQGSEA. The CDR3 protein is CSVEVSARVEQFF.

The CDR3 loop reads CASAIDSYEQYF. The V call is TRBV12-5, the J call TRBJ2-7. The CDR3 runs 12 residues. Germline assignment: CDR1 LGHNT and CDR2 FRNRAP.

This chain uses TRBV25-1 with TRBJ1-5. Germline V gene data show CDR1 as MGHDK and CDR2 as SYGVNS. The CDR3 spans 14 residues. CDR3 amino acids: CASSEWQGNQPQHF.

The CDR3: CASSPGAQMNTEAFF. The gene calls are TRBV4-2 and TRBJ1-1. The length of the CDR3 is 15 residues. Germline V CDR1 and CDR2: LGHNA, YNFKEQ.

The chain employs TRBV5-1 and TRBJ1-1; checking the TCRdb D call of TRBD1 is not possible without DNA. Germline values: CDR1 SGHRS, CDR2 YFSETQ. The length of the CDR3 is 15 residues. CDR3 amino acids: CASSLNPRMNTEAFF.

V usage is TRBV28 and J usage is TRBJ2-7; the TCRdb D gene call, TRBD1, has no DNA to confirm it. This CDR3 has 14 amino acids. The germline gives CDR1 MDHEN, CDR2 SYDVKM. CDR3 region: CASSLYRRGDEQYF. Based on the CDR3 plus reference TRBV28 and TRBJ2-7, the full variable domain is DVKVTQSSRYLVKRTGEKVFLECVQDMDHENMFWYRQDPGLGLRLIYFSYDVKMKEKGDIPEGYSVSREKKERFSLILESASTNQTSMYLCASSLYRRGDEQYFGPGTRLTVT.

This CDR3 is CASSVAGGNTGELFF. The rearrangement links TRBV5-5 to TRBJ2-2; TCRdb picks TRBD2, but there is no DNA to check that call. Germline CDR1 is SGHKS and CDR2 is YYEKEE (reference sequence). The CDR3 spans 15 residues.

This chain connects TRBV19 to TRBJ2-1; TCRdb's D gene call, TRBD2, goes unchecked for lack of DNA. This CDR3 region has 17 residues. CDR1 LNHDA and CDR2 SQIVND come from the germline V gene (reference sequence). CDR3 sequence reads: CASSDFEVEAGYNEQFF.

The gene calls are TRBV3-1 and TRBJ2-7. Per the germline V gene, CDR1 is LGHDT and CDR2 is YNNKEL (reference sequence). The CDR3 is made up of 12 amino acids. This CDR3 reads CASSQITYEQYF.

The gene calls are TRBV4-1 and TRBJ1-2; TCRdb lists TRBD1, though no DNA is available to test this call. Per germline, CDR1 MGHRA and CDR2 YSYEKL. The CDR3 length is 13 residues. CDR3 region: CASSPTGPRGYTF.

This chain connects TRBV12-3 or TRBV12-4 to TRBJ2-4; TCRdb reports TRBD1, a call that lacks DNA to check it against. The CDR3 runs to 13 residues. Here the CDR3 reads CASSLTGVDIQYF.

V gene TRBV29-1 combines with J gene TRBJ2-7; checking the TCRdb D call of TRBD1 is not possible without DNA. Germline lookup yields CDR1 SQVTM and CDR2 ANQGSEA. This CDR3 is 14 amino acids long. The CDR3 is CSVDGAGEPYEQYF.